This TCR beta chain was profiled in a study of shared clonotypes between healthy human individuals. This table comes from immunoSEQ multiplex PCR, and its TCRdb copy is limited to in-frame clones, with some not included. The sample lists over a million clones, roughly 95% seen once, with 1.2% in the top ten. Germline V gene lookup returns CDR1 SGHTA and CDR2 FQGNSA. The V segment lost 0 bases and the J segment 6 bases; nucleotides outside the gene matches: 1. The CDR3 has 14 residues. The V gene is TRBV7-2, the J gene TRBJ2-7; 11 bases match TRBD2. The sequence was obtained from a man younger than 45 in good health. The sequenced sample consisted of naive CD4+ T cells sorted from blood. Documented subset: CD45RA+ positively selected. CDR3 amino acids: CASSLALAGVEQYF. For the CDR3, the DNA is TGTGCCAGCAGCTTAGCACTAGCGGGGGTCGAGCAGTACTTC.